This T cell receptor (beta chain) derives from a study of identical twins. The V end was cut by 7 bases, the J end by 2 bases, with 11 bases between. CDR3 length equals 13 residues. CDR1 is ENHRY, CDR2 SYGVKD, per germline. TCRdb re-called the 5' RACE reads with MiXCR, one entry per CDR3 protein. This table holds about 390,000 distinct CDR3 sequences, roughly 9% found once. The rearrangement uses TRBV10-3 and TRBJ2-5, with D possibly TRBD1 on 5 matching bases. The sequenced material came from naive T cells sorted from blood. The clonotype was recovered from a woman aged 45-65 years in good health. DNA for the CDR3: TGTGCCATCACCGACAGAGAACAAGAGACCCAGTACTTC. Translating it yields CAITDREQETQYF.